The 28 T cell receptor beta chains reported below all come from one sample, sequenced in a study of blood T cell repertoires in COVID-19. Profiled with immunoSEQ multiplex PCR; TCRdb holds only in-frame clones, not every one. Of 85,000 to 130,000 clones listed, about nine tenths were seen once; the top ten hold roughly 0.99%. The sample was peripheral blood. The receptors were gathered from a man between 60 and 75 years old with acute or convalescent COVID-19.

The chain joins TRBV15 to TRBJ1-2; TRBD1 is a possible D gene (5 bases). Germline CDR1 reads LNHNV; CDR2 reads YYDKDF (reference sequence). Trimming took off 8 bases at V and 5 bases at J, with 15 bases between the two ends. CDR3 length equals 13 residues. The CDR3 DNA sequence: TGTGCCACCGGGGCGAGAGGCCAGTATGGCTACACCTTC. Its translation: CATGARGQYGYTF.

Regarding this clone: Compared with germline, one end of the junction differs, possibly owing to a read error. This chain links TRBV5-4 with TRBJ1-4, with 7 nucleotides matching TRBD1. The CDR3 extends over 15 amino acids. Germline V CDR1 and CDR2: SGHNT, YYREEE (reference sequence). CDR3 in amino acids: CASSLDPTGTWGQLF. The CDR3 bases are TGTGCCAGCAGCTTGGATCCGACAGGGACTTGGGGGCAGCTTTTT. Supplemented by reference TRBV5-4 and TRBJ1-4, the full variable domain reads ETGVTQSPTHLIKTRGQQVTLRCSSQSGHNTVSWYQQALGQGPQFIFQYYREEENGRGNFPPRFSGLQFPNYSSELNVNALELDDSALYLCASSLDPTGTWGQLFGSGTQLSVL.

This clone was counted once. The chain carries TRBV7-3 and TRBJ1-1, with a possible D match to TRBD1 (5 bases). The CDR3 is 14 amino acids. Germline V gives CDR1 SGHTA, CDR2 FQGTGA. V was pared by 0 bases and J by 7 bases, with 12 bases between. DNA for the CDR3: TGTGCCAGCAGCTTAACGTCCGGGGGGGTTGAAGCTTTCTTT. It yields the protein CASSLTSGGVEAFF.

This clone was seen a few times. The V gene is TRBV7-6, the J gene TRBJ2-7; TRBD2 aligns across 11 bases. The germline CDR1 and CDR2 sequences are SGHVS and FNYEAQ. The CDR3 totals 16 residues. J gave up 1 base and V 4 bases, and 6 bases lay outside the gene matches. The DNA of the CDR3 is TGTGCCAGCAGCTGTCCTAGCGGGAGGTTATCCTACGAGCAGTACGTC. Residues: CASSCPSGRLSYEQYV.

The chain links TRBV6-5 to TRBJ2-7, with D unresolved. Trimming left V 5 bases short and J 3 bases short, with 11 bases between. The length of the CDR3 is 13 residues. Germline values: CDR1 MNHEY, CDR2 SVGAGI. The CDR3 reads CASSLGWNYEQYV. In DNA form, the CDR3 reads TGTGCCAGCAGTCTAGGTTGGAACTACGAGCAGTACGTC.

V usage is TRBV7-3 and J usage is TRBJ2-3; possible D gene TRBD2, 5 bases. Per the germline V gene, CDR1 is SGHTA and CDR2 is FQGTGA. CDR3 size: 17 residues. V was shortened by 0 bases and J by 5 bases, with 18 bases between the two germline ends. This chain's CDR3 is CASSLTPLLGFGDTQYF. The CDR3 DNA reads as TGTGCCAGCAGCTTAACCCCATTACTAGGATTTGGAGATACGCAGTATTTT.

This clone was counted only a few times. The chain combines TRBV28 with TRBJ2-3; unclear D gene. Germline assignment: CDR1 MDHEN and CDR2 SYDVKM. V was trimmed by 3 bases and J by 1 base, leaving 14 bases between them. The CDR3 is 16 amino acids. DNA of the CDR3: TGTGCCAGCAGTTTCCCACGAGAAGTGGGCACAGATACGCAGTATTTT. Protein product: CASSFPREVGTDTQYF.

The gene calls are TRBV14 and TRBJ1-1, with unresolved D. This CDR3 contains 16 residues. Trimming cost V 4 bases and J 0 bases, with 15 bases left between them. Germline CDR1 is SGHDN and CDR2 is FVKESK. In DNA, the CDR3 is TGTGCCAGCAGCCGCGGCCTACCCGGGTTGAACACTGAAGCTTTCTTT. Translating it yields CASSRGLPGLNTEAFF.

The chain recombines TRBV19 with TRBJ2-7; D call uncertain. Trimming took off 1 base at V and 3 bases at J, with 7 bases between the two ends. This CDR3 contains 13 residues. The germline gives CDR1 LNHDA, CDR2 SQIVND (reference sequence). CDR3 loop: CASSIAPNYEQYF. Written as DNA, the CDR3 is TGTGCCAGTAGTATAGCCCCAAACTACGAGCAGTACTTC.

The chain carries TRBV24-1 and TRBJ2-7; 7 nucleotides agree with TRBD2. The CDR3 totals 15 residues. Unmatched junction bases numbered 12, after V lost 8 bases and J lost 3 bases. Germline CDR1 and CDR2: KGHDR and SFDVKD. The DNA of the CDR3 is TGTGCCACCACCTACCCCCTAGCGGAGAACTACGAGCAGTACGTC. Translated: CATTYPLAENYEQYV.

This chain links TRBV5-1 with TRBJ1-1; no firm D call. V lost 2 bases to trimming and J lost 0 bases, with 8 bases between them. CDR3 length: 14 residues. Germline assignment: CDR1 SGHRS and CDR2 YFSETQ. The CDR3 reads CASSFYNLNTEAFF. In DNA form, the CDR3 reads TGCGCCAGCAGCTTCTATAACCTGAACACTGAAGCTTTCTTT. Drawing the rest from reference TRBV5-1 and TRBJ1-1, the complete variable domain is KAGVTQTPRYLIKTRGQQVTLSCSPISGHRSVSWYQQTPGQGLQFLFEYFSETQRNKGNFPGRFSGRQFSNSRSEMNVSTLELGDSALYLCASSFYNLNTEAFFGQGTRLTVV.

CDR3 loop: CASSLWIGGGQPQHF. In DNA, the CDR3 is TGTGCCAGCAGTTTATGGATTGGTGGGGGCCAGCCCCAGCATTTT. The J gene is TRBJ1-5, the V gene TRBV28; a weak D match, TRBD1 (6 bases). The ends were cut back, 0 bases at V and 7 bases at J, with 13 bases in the middle. The CDR3 is 15 residues long. Germline CDR1 and CDR2: MDHEN and SYDVKM.

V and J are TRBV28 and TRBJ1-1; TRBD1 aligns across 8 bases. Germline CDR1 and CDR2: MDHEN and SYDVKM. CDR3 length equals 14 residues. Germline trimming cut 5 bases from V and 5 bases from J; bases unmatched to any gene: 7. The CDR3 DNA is TGTGCCAGCAGTACCGGACAGGGAGGGACTGAAGCTTTCTTT. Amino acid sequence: CASSTGQGGTEAFF.

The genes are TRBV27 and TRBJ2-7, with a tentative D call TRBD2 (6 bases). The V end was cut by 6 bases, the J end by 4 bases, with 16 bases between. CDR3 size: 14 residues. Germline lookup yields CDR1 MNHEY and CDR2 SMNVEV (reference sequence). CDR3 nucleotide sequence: TGTGCCAGCAGGCCGGGGACTCCGACATACGAGCAGTACTTC. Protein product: CASRPGTPTYEQYF.

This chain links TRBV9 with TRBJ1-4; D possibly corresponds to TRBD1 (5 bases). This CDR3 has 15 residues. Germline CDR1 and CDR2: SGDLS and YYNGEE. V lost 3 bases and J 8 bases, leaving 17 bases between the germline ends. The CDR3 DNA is TGTGCCAGCAGCGAGGGACCGGGGAGGAGAGAAAAACTGTTTTTT. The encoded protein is CASSEGPGRREKLFF.

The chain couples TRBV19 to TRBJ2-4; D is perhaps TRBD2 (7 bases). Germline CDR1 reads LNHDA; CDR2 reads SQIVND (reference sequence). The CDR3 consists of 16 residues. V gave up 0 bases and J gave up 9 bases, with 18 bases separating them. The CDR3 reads CASSIDISGGAGIQYF. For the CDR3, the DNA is TGTGCCAGTAGTATAGATATATCGGGGGGCGCCGGCATTCAGTACTTC.

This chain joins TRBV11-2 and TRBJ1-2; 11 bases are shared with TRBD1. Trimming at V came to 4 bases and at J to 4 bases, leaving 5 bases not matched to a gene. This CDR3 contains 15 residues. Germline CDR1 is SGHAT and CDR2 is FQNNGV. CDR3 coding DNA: TGTGCCAGCAGCTCATTAGGACAGGGGGCCTATGGCTACACCTTC. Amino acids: CASSSLGQGAYGYTF.

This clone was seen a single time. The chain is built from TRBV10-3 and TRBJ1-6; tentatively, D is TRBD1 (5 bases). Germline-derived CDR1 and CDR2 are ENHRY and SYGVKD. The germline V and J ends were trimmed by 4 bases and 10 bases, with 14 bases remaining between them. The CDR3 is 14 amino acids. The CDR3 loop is CAISVAGQESPLHF. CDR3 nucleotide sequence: TGTGCCATCAGTGTGGCAGGGCAGGAATCACCCCTCCACTTT.

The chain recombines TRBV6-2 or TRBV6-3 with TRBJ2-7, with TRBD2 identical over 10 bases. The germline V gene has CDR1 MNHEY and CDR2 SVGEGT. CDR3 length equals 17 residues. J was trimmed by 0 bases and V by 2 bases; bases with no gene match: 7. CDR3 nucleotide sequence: TGTGCCAGCAGTTACAAACTAGCGGGGAAGAGCTCCTACGAGCAGTACTTC. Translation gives CASSYKLAGKSSYEQYF.

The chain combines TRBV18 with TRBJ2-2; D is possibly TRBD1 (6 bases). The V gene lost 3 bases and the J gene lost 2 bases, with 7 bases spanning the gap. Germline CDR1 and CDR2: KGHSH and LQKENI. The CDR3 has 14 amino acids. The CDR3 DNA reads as TGTGCCAGCTCACCGGACAGCAACACCGGGGAGCTGTTTTTT. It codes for CASSPDSNTGELFF.

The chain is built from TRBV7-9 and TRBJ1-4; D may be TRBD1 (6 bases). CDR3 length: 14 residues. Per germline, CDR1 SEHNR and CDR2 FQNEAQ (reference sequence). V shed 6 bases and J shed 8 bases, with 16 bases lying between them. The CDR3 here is CASRHRASGEKLFF. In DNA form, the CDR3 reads TGTGCCAGCAGGCACAGGGCATCGGGGGAAAAACTGTTTTTT.

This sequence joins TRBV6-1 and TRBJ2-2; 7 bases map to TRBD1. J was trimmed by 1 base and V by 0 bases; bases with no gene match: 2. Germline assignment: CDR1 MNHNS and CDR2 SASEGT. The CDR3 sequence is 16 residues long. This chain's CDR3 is CASSEAGTVNTGELFF. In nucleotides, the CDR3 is TGTGCCAGCAGTGAAGCGGGGACAGTGAACACCGGGGAGCTGTTTTTT.

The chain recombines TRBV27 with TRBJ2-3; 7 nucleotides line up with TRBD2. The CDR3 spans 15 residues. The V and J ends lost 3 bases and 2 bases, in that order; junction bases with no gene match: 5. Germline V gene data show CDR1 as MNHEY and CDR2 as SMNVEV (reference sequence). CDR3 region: CASSLERGPTDTQYF. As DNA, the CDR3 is TGTGCCAGCAGTTTGGAGCGGGGACCCACAGATACGCAGTATTTT.

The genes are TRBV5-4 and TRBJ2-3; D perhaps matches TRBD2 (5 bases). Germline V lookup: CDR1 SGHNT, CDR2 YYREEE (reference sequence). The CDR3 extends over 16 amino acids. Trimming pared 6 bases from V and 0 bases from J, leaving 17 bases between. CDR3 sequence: CASKDGKTRSTDTQYF. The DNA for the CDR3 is TGTGCCAGCAAAGACGGGAAAACCCGAAGCACAGATACGCAGTATTTT.

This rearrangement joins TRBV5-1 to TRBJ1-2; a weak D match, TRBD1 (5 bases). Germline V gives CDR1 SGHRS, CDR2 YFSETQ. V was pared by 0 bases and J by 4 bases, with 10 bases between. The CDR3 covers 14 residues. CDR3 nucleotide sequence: TGCGCCAGCAGCTTGGAGGGACTTAGCTATGGCTACACCTTC. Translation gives CASSLEGLSYGYTF.

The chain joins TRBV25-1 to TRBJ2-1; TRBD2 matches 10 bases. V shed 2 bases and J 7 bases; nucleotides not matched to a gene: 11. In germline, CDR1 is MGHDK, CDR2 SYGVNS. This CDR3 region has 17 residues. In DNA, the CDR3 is TGTGCCAGCAGTGAACGCCTCCTAGCGGGAGTATCGAATGAGCAGTTCTTC. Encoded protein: CASSERLLAGVSNEQFF.

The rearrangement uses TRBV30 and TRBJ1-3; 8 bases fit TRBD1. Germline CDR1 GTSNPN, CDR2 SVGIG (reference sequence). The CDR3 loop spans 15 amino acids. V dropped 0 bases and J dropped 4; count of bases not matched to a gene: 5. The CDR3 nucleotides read TGTGCCTGGAGTGTTACCGGGACAGGAGGAAACACCATATATTTT. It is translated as CAWSVTGTGGNTIYF.

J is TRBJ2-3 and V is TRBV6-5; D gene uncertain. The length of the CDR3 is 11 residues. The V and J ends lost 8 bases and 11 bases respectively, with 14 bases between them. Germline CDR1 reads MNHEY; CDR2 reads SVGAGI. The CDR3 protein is CASLINSGQYF. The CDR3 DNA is TGTGCCAGCCTAATTAACTCCGGGCAGTATTTT.